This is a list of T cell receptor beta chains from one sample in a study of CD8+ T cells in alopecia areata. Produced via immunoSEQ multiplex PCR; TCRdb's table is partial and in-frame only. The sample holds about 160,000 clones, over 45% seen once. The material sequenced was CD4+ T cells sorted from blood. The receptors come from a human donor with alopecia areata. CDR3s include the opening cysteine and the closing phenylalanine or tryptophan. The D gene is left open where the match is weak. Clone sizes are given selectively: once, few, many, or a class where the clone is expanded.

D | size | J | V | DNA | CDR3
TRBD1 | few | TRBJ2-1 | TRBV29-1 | TGCAGCGCAGGACAGGGAATCTTTTACAATGAGCAGTTCTTC | CSAGQGIFYNEQFF
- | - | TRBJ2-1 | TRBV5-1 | TGCGCCAGCAGCAGAGCCGCAGTACCAGCTTACAATGAGCAGTTCTTC | CASSRAAVPAYNEQFF
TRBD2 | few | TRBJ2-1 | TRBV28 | TGTGCCACCCTGACTAGCGGGGTCTTCAATGAGCAGTTCTTC | CATLTSGVFNEQFF
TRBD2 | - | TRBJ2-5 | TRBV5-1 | TGCGCCAGCAGCTTGGGGACTAGCGGGAGAGGAGAAGAGACCCAGTACTTC | CASSLGTSGRGEETQYF
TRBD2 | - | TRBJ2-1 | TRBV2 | TGTGCCAGCAGTCCTAACGGACTAGCGGGAGGTGAGCAGTTCTTC | CASSPNGLAGGEQFF
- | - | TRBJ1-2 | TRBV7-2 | TGTGCCAGCAGCCCGTGGGACTATGGCTACACCTTC | CASSPWDYGYTF
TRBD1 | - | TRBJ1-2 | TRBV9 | TGTGCCAGCAGCGTACGGGACAGTGCTAACTATGGCTACACCTTC | CASSVRDSANYGYTF
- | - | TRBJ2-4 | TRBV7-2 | TGTGCCAGCAGCTCCGGGGCCGGGGCGTCCAAAAACATTCAGTACTTC | CASSSGAGASKNIQYF
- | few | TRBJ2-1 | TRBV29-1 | TGCAGCGTTGATAGCTCCTACAATGAGCAGTTCTTC | CSVDSSYNEQFF
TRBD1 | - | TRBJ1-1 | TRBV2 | TGTGCCAGCAGACTGCGGACAGGGTTGTCCGGCAACACTGAAGCTTTCTTT | CASRLRTGLSGNTEAFF
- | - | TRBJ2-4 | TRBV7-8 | TGTGCCAGCAGCCCGAGGGACAACCTAGCCAAAAACATTCAGTACTTC | CASSPRDNLAKNIQYF
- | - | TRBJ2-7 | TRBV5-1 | TGCGCCAGCAGCCGTCAGACAGGAGTCCCTAGCGAGCAGTACTTC | CASSRQTGVPSEQYF
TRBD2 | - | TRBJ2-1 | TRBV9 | TGTGCCAGCAGCGTAGGGGGGACTAGTAGTCATGAGCAGTTCTTC | CASSVGGTSSHEQFF
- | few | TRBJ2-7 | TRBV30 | TGTGCCTTCTCGCGCGACACAGGGCGGCAGTACTTC | CAFSRDTGRQYF
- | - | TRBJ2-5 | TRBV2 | TGTGCCAGCAGTGAAAGGGAGGGGGTGTTAGAGACCCAGTACTTC | CASSEREGVLETQYF
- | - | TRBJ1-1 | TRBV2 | TGTGCTAAGCAGGCATGGGAGAACACTGAAGCTTTCTTT | CAKQAWENTEAFF
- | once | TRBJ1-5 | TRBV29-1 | TGCAGCGTTGGGGCAGGCACGGATCAGCCCCAGCATTTT | CSVGAGTDQPQHF
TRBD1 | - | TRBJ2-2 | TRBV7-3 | TGTGCCAGCAGCGGACAGGGGCTATCAGAGCTGTTTTTT | CASSGQGLSELFF
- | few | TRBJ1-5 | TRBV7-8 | TGTGCCAGCAGCTTAGTCGGCAGGGTAGGCAATCAGCCCCAGCATTTT | CASSLVGRVGNQPQHF
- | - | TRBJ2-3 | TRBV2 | TGTGCCAGCAGTGAGGAGGTAGCGAAGAAGCAGTATTTT | CASSEEVAKKQYF
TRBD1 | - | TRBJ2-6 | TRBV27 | TGTGCCAGCACCTCTCCCGGGACAGGGGGATCTGGGGCCAACGTCCTGACTTTC | CASTSPGTGGSGANVLTF
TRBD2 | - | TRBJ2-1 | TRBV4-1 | TGCGCCAGCAGCGACCCCCGGACTAGACTCAATGAGCAGTTCTTC | CASSDPRTRLNEQFF
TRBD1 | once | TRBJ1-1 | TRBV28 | TGTGCCAGCAGTACCGGGACAGTGAACACTGAAGCTTTCTTT | CASSTGTVNTEAFF
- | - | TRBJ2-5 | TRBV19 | TGTGCCAGTAGTCCCCGAGGGTCACGGACGGAGACCCAGTACTTC | CASSPRGSRTETQYF
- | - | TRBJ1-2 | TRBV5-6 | TGTGCCAGCAGCTTGTTTGGGGGAGACTATGGCTACACCTTC | CASSLFGGDYGYTF
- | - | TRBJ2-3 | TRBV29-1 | TGCAGCGTTGACGTCGCAGGGTCAAATACGCAGTATTTT | CSVDVAGSNTQYF
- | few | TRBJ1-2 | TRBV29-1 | TGCAGCGTTGGTCCGGGGGGACTGACCGTTAATGGCTACACCTTC | CSVGPGGLTVNGYTF
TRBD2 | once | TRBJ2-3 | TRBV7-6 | TGTGCCAGCAGCCCCCGACTAGCGGTGCGGGATACGCAGTATTTT | CASSPRLAVRDTQYF
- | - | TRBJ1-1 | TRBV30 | TGTGCCTGGAGTGTCTCGGGGGCTTTGCGGGCTTTCTTT | CAWSVSGALRAFF